Listed below are T cell receptor beta chains from one sample, sequenced in a study of identical twins. MiXCR was run by TCRdb on the 5' RACE reads, yielding one entry per CDR3 protein. Of about 490,000 distinct CDR3 sequences in the sample, approximately 16% are singletons; the top ten hold around 0.48%. This sample also appeared in a second study, on yellow fever vaccine responses in identical twins.

Sequences were obtained from CD4+ T cells sorted from blood. The source is a woman between 18 and 29 years old in good health. Each CDR3 is given with its conserved first and last residue. Fields, in order: clone size, V gene, D gene, CDR3 length, J gene, CDR3 DNA, CDR3 protein. A D gene is named only where the DNA matches it firmly. Only part of the rows carry a size: once, few, many, or a class if the clone is expanded.

.	TRBV6-1	TRBD1	14	TRBJ2-2	TGTGCCAGCACGGACAGGGTGTCCACCGGGGAGCTGTTTTTT	CASTDRVSTGELFF
few	TRBV5-1	TRBD1	17	TRBJ2-2	TGCGCCAGCAGCAACCACCCGGGACAGGGGCACACCGGGGAGCTGTTTTTT	CASSNHPGQGHTGELFF
.	TRBV18	.	15	TRBJ1-3	TGTGCCAGCTCACCGGGAAGGGGCCCTGGAAACACCATATATTTT	CASSPGRGPGNTIYF
.	TRBV4-1	TRBD1	14	TRBJ2-3	TGCGCCAGCAGCAAGGGACAGGGGGCAGATACGCAGTATTTT	CASSKGQGADTQYF
few	TRBV20-1	.	14	TRBJ1-3	TGCAGTGCTCCAACCGTGGGACCTGGAAACACCATATATTTT	CSAPTVGPGNTIYF
few	TRBV7-2	TRBD2	16	TRBJ2-2	TGTGCCAGCAGCTTAGCGCTTGGACTAGATGTCGGGGAGCTGTTTTTT	CASSLALGLDVGELFF
.	TRBV21-1	.	17	TRBJ2-1	TGTGCCAGCAGCAAATTGCGACGCGCTTTACCCTACAATGAGCAGTTCTTC	CASSKLRRALPYNEQFF
.	TRBV10-3	.	16	TRBJ2-7	TGTGACATCAGTGATTCGGCTGGGCTAGTCGGCGGCGAGCAGTACTTC	CDISDSAGLVGGEQYF
.	TRBV2	.	12	TRBJ1-5	TGTGCCAGCAGTGAGACCAATCAGCCCCAGCATTTT	CASSETNQPQHF
.	TRBV5-1	TRBD1	15	TRBJ2-3	TGCGCCAGCAGCTTGGGGGACAGGGGTGCAGATACGCAGTATTTT	CASSLGDRGADTQYF
many	TRBV7-6	.	14	TRBJ2-3	TGTGCCAGCAGAAGGGGCGCCGGCACAGATACGCAGTATTTT	CASRRGAGTDTQYF
.	TRBV7-6	TRBD2	16	TRBJ2-7	TGTGCCAGCAGCTTAGGGAGGTTAGCGGGACTTGGCGAGCAGTACTTC	CASSLGRLAGLGEQYF
.	TRBV29-1	.	16	TRBJ2-1	TGCAGCGCCGGGACCACGGATGCAACCTCCTACAATGAGCAGTTCTTC	CSAGTTDATSYNEQFF
few	TRBV2	TRBD1	15	TRBJ2-7	TGTGCCAGCAGTCCCCGGGGGACAGGGAACAACGAGCAGTACTTC	CASSPRGTGNNEQYF